This T cell receptor beta chain was observed in a study of T cells in Graves' hyperthyroidism and ophthalmopathy. The V gene's germline CDR1 is DFQATT and CDR2 SNEGSKA (reference sequence). V lost 5 bases and J lost 7; bases outside the gene matches: 13. The CDR3 totals 15 residues. This clonotype was seen repeatedly, ten times or more. Lactation, pregnancy, other autoimmune disease or uncontrolled infection led to exclusion of patients. The study based diagnoses on clinical symptoms, serum thyroxine and TRAb, thyroid ultrasound and orbital computed tomography. Template material for amplifying TCR beta CDR3 regions consisted of RNA transcripts. The TCR CDR3 was amplified in a first-round RT-PCR using the HTBI primer set. Each CDR3 protein is one row after TCRdb ran MiXCR on the multiplex PCR reads. The data show 550,000 to 800,000 distinct CDR3 sequences, roughly 15% seen once.

The clonotype comes from a man aged 18 to 30 with Graves' hyperthyroidism. The material sequenced was blood. The chain employs TRBV20-1 and TRBJ2-1; 8 nucleotides align to TRBD1. The CDR3 reads CSAEDRVFGLNEQFF. In DNA, the CDR3 is TGCAGTGCTGAGGACAGGGTCTTTGGGTTAAATGAGCAGTTCTTC.